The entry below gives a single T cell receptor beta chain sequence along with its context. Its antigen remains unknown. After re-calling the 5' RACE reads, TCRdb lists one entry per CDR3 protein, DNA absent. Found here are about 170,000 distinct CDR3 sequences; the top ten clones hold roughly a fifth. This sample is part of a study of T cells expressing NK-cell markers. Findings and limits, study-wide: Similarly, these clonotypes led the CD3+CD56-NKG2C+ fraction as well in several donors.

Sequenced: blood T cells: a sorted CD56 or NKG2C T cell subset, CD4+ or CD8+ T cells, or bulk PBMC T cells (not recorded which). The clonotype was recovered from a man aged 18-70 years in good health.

The CDR3: CASSQEDRRHYGYTF. The rearrangement joins TRBV3-1 to TRBJ1-2; as DNA is missing, the TRBD1 call by TCRdb cannot be tested. The CDR3 is 15 residues long. Germline assignment: CDR1 LGHDT and CDR2 YNNKEL (reference sequence).